A single sample gave rise to the 18 T cell receptor beta chains below, sequenced in a study of T cells in women clearing cervical HPV infection. Repertoires were generated with immunoSEQ multiplex PCR, while TCRdb's copy carries only in-frame clones and drops some. The specimen's table records around 35,000 clones. Input material: blood buffy coat. These receptors all come from a woman aged 18 to 75 with a cervical HPV16 infection that either progressed to CIN3+ or cleared (not recorded which).

Remarks on this clone: The read gets to within 3 residues of the CDR3 end, and the germline J gene fills in the rest. V gene TRBV19 combines with J gene TRBJ1-5; 9 positions match TRBD1. With 4 bases clipped from V and 4 bases from J, the junction kept 8 bases outside the gene matches. CDR1 is LNHDA and CDR2 is SQIVND in the germline V gene (reference sequence). The CDR3 runs to 16 residues. The DNA read from the CDR3 is TGTGCCAGTAGTAAACAGGGGGCAGAATGGAATCAGCCC. Its protein is CASSKQGAEWNQP. The CDR3 in full is CASSKQGAEWNQPQHF.

The sequenced part of the CDR3 DNA is TGTGCCAGTAATGACAGGGTGGGTGAA. It codes for CASNDRVGE. The CDR3 in full is CASNDRVGEAFF. V usage is TRBV19 and J usage is TRBJ1-1; 7 bases align to TRBD1. The sequenced fragment ends 3 residues before the CDR3 boundary, so the rest is inferred from the germline J gene. CDR1 is LNHDA and CDR2 is SQIVND in the germline V gene (reference sequence). The CDR3 has 12 residues. With V trimmed by 7 bases and J by 7 bases, 6 bases remained unmatched.

The covered CDR3 bases are TGTGCCACTGGGGGGGCAGATACG. As protein: CATGGADT. The whole CDR3 protein reads CATGGADTQYF. The V call is TRBV7-2, the J call TRBJ2-3, with TRBD2 matching over 7 bases. The read finishes 3 residues shy of the CDR3 end, and the germline J gene is used to complete it. Trimming at V came to 10 bases and at J to 4 bases, leaving 2 bases not matched to a gene. The length of the CDR3 is 11 residues. The germline gives CDR1 SGHTA, CDR2 FQGNSA. The variable domain in full, completed from reference TRBV7-2 and TRBJ2-3, reads GAGVSQSPSNKVTEKGKDVELRCDPISGHTALYWYRQSLGQGLEFLIYFQGNSAPDKSGLPSDRFSAERTGGSVSTLTIQRTQQEDSAVYLCATGGADTQYFGPGTRLTVL.

Note on this clone: The read stops 3 residues short of the end of the CDR3; the missing end is completed from the germline J gene. The rearrangement joins TRBV6-4 to TRBJ2-3, with a possible D match to TRBD1 (5 bases). V shed 5 bases and J shed 1 base, with 10 bases lying between them. Germline CDR1 and CDR2: MRHNA and SNTAGT. The CDR3 is 14 residues long. CDR3 loop: CASSPEGGTDTQYF. CDR3 bases read: TGTGCCAGCAGTCCGGAAGGGGGCACAGATACG.

To note about this clone: The CDR3 is cut off 3 residues early in the read; its end comes from the germline J gene. The V gene is TRBV19, the J gene TRBJ2-2, with 11 bases fitting TRBD2. V trimming: 7 bases; J trimming: 4 bases; junction bases outside the gene matches: 8. CDR3 size: 16 residues. The V gene's germline CDR1 is LNHDA and CDR2 SQIVND (reference sequence). The CDR3 bases that were read are TGTGCCAGTATGACTAGCGGGATATCGGGCACCGGGGAG. It is translated as CASMTSGISGTGE. The entire CDR3 protein is CASMTSGISGTGELFF.

Concerning this clone itself: Coverage ceases 3 residues before the CDR3 finishes, and the germline J gene fills in the end. The V call is TRBV19, the J call TRBJ2-7; 9 bases map to TRBD2. Trimming took 5 bases from V and 2 from J; bases not matched to a gene: 7. Germline V gives CDR1 LNHDA, CDR2 SQIVND (reference sequence). CDR3 size: 15 residues. The CDR3 DNA, read in part, is TGTGCCAGTAGTCCCCGGACTAGCGTTCCCTACGAG. Its protein is CASSPRTSVPYE. The entire CDR3 protein reads CASSPRTSVPYEQYF.

About this clone itself: The read ends 3 residues before the CDR3 terminus; that terminus is restored from the germline J gene. V and J are TRBV20-1 and TRBJ2-3; 8 positions match TRBD2. The germline V gene encodes CDR1 DFQATT and CDR2 SNEGSKA (reference sequence). Germline trimming cut 8 bases from V and 0 bases from J; bases unmatched to any gene: 7. The CDR3 has 14 residues. Here the CDR3 reads CSQTIAGSTDTQYF. CDR3 DNA (partial): TGCAGTCAAACAATAGCGGGGAGCACAGATACG.

Comment on this clone: The observed sequence ends 3 residues before the CDR3 terminus, with the missing tail filled in from the germline J gene. This chain connects TRBV10-3 to TRBJ2-7; possibly TRBD1 for D (6 bases). Germline CDR1 and CDR2: ENHRY and SYGVKD. V was clipped by 6 bases and J by 3 bases, with 18 bases between them. The CDR3 runs to 15 residues. CDR3 DNA, as far as it was read: TGTGCCATCAGGGACAGACACCGACCCCTCTACGAG. It is translated as CAIRDRHRPLYE. Given in full, the CDR3 is CAIRDRHRPLYEQYF.

In the case of this clone: The CDR3 is cut off 3 residues early in the read; its end comes from the germline J gene. The chain uses TRBV5-1 and TRBJ2-7; no clear D gene. Trimming removed 1 base at V and 3 bases at J, with 11 bases between. Germline V gene sequence: CDR1 SGHRS, CDR2 YFSETQ. The CDR3 covers 14 residues. The DNA read from the CDR3 is TGCGCCAGCAGCTTGCAGGCCGCCAGCTACGAG. Encoded protein: CASSLQAASYE. The complete CDR3 reads CASSLQAASYEQYF.

About this clone: The read halts 3 residues ahead of the CDR3 end, with the missing end drawn from the germline J gene. J is TRBJ2-5 and V is TRBV4-2, with D possibly being TRBD2 (6 bases). Germline V gene data show CDR1 as LGHNA and CDR2 as YNFKEQ. Trimming pared 0 bases from V and 4 bases from J, leaving 6 bases between. The CDR3 totals 13 residues. The sequenced part of the CDR3 DNA is TGTGCCAGCAGCCAAGATAGCGGAGAGACC. It specifies CASSQDSGET. The whole CDR3 sequence is CASSQDSGETQYF.

With regard to this clone: Read data end 3 residues before the CDR3 end; the end is taken from the germline J gene. This chain uses TRBV2 with TRBJ1-4; 8 nucleotides agree with TRBD1. The CDR3 is made up of 14 amino acids. The trim removed 8 bases at V and 5 bases at J, leaving 7 bases unmatched. From germline, CDR1 is SNHLY and CDR2 FYNNEI. The DNA read from the CDR3 is TGTGCCAGCTCCCTTAGACAGGGGAATGAAAAA. Encoded protein: CASSLRQGNEK. The CDR3, in full, reads CASSLRQGNEKLFF.

Notes on this clone: The sequenced fragment ends 3 residues before the CDR3 boundary, so the rest is inferred from the germline J gene. The chain carries TRBV30 and TRBJ2-3; TRBD1 aligns across 9 bases. This CDR3 has 15 residues. Germline CDR1 reads GTSNPN; CDR2 reads SVGIG (reference sequence). Germline trimming cut 3 bases from V and 5 bases from J; bases unmatched to any gene: 9. Partial CDR3 DNA: TGTGCCTGGAGGATACCTGGGACAGGGAAAGATACG. Its translation: CAWRIPGTGKDT. The whole CDR3 protein is CAWRIPGTGKDTQYF.

As concerns this clone: With the read ending 3 residues before the CDR3 end, the germline J gene is used to fill in that end. This chain joins TRBV30 and TRBJ2-7, with D unresolved. The germline V gene has CDR1 GTSNPN and CDR2 SVGIG (reference sequence). The V gene lost 2 bases and the J gene lost 2 bases, with 25 bases spanning the gap. CDR3 length: 18 amino acids. The CDR3 loop is CAWSSVVDPPGSPYEQYF. The CDR3 DNA, read in part, is TGTGCCTGGAGTAGCGTAGTTGATCCGCCGGGTTCTCCCTACGAG.

Concerning this clone: Read data end 3 residues before the CDR3 end; the end is taken from the germline J gene. J is TRBJ2-2 and V is TRBV6-2 or TRBV6-3, with D maybe TRBD1 (6 bases). The CDR3 totals 12 residues. Per germline, CDR1 MNHEY and CDR2 SVGEGT. V gave up 5 bases and J gave up 5 bases, with 6 bases separating them. The CDR3 loop reads CASSRGTGELFF. CDR3 DNA (partial): TGTGCCAGCAGTAGGGGGACCGGGGAG.

Details on this clone: The read terminates 3 residues before the CDR3 end, so the remaining end is supplied by the germline J gene. This sequence joins TRBV10-3 and TRBJ1-3; 7 bases map to TRBD1. V was clipped by 4 bases and J by 0 bases; unmatched bases: 9. This CDR3 has 17 amino acids. Germline-derived CDR1 and CDR2 are ENHRY and SYGVKD. The CDR3 reads CAISASRSGGSGNTIYF. Partial CDR3 DNA: TGTGCCATCAGTGCCTCTAGGTCAGGGGGCTCTGGAAACACC.

Notes on this clone: The missing CDR3 end, 3 residues past where the read stops, is filled in from the germline J gene. This chain joins TRBV20-1 and TRBJ2-5; 9 bases are shared with TRBD2. From germline, CDR1 is DFQATT and CDR2 SNEGSKA (reference sequence). There are 15 residues in the CDR3. Trimming at V came to 2 bases and at J to 3 bases, leaving 7 bases not matched to a gene. The CDR3 sequence: CSARPLAGGKETQYF. The CDR3 bases that were read are TGCAGTGCTAGACCACTAGCGGGCGGAAAAGAGACC.

As for this clone: The missing CDR3 end, 3 residues past where the read stops, is filled in from the germline J gene. The chain couples TRBV7-3 to TRBJ2-5; tentatively, D is TRBD2 (6 bases). Germline V gives CDR1 SGHTA, CDR2 FQGTGA. V was pared by 2 bases and J by 3 bases, with 13 bases between. The CDR3 sequence is 15 residues long. The CDR3 reads CASSLGLGTEETQYF. CDR3 DNA, as far as it was read: TGTGCCAGCAGCTTAGGGTTGGGGACTGAAGAGACC.

The sequenced part of the CDR3 DNA is TGTGCCAGCAGTCTCCGGGACAGTTCACTCTATGGC. As protein: CASSLRDSSLYG. Given in full, the CDR3 is CASSLRDSSLYGYTF. The rearrangement joins TRBV6-2 or TRBV6-3 to TRBJ1-2; 7 bases line up with TRBD1. The read ends 3 residues shy of where the CDR3 ends; the end is completed using the germline J gene. This CDR3 is 15 amino acids long. After removal of 5 bases from V and 4 bases from J, the junction contained 10 bases not matched to a gene. CDR1 MNHEY and CDR2 SVGEGT come from the germline V gene.